This T cell receptor beta chain originates from a study of technical replicates of blood from four donors. Some clones are missing from TCRdb's copy, which holds only in-frame ones; the method was immunoSEQ multiplex PCR. The sample has approximately 82,000 clones, under 95% seen once. Material: T cells isolated from PBMCs. The origin of this receptor is a human donor in good health.

Here the CDR3 reads CASSFTGDSTEAFF. In DNA form, the CDR3 reads TGTGCCAGCAGCTTCACAGGGGACAGCACTGAAGCTTTCTTT. The chain couples TRBV7-8 to TRBJ1-1; 7 bases line up with TRBD1. Per germline, CDR1 SGHVS and CDR2 FQNEAQ. V dropped 3 bases and J dropped 4; count of bases not matched to a gene: 5. The CDR3 is made up of 14 amino acids. Full variable domain (outside the CDR3, taken from reference TRBV7-8 and TRBJ1-1): GAGVSQSPRYKVAKRGQDVALRCDPISGHVSLFWYQQALGQGPEFLTYFQNEAQLDKSGLPSDRFFAERPEGSVSTLKIQRTQQEDSAVYLCASSFTGDSTEAFFGQGTRLTVV.